These 16 T cell receptor beta chains share one sample of origin, sequenced in a study of long-term antiretroviral therapy in people with HIV. The assay used was immunoSEQ (version v3.0), run at survey level. The repertoire was sequenced with immunoSEQ multiplex PCR; TCRdb's copy has only in-frame clones and lacks some. The sample holds nearly 50,000 clones, about 81% seen once. The specimen comprised unsorted PBMCs, sampled 0.8 years after starting antiretroviral therapy. The receptors derive from a woman aged 18 to 35 with HIV.

This chain links TRBV5-1 with TRBJ2-7, with D uncertain. Trimming took 4 bases from V and 3 from J, leaving 5 bases between them. Germline CDR1 is SGHRS and CDR2 is YFSETQ. The CDR3 has 11 amino acids. The CDR3 DNA follows: TGCGCCAGCAGCAACAGCTACGAGCAGTACTTC. It translates to CASSNSYEQYF.

The V gene is TRBV19, the J gene TRBJ1-2; a possible D gene is TRBD1 (6 bases). This CDR3 has 15 residues. The germline V and J ends were trimmed by 5 bases and 7 bases, with 20 bases remaining between them. The germline CDR1 and CDR2 sequences are LNHDA and SQIVND (reference sequence). The DNA of the CDR3 is TGTGCCAGTAGTCCAGGACAGTCTATGTATTCTGGCTACACCTTC. This translates into CASSPGQSMYSGYTF.

The chain combines TRBV28 with TRBJ1-4; possibly TRBD1 for D (6 bases). The CDR3 has 13 residues. V was shortened by 7 bases and J by 8 bases, with 14 bases between the two germline ends. Germline lookup yields CDR1 MDHEN and CDR2 SYDVKM. CDR3 sequence: CASIGGPGEKLFF. In DNA, the CDR3 is TGTGCCAGCATAGGGGGGCCGGGAGAAAAACTGTTTTTT.

This sequence joins TRBV25-1 and TRBJ1-4, with 9 bases lining up with TRBD1. J gave up 6 bases and V 5 bases, and 4 bases lay outside the gene matches. This CDR3 contains 14 residues. Germline V CDR1 and CDR2: MGHDK, SYGVNS. The CDR3 reads CASSKRDRDEKLFF. As DNA, the CDR3 is TGTGCCAGCAGTAAGAGGGACAGGGATGAAAAACTGTTTTTT. Combining the CDR3 with reference TRBV25-1 and TRBJ1-4 gives the whole variable domain EADIYQTPRYLVIGTGKKITLECSQTMGHDKMYWYQQDPGMELHLIHYSYGVNSTEKGDLSSESTVSRIRTEHFPLTLESARPSHTSQYLCASSKRDRDEKLFFGSGTQLSVL.

This sequence joins TRBV19 and TRBJ2-5; 8 nucleotides line up with TRBD2. CDR3 length: 15 residues. Losses at the gene ends were 5 bases for V and 3 bases for J; bases not matched to a gene: 8. CDR1 and CDR2 from the germline V gene are LNHDA and SQIVND (reference sequence). The CDR3 nucleotides are TGTGCCAGTAGTTTCTCGGCGGGGGGAAAAGAGACCCAGTACTTC. It encodes CASSFSAGGKETQYF.

This chain connects TRBV7-3 to TRBJ2-5; 9 positions match TRBD1. The CDR3 is made up of 15 amino acids. V lost 2 bases and J lost 5; bases outside the gene matches: 6. CDR1 and CDR2 (germline): SGHTA, FQGTGA. CDR3 coding DNA: TGTGCCAGCAGCTTAGGGACAGGGTCGTTGGAGACCCAGTACTTC. Its protein product is CASSLGTGSLETQYF.

The chain recombines TRBV10-1 with TRBJ2-7; 10 bases are a match to TRBD1. The trim removed 7 bases at V and 6 bases at J, leaving 9 bases unmatched. This CDR3 is 14 amino acids long. Germline CDR1 and CDR2: WNHNN and SYGVQD (reference sequence). The CDR3 reads CASIPGQGPGEQYF. DNA of the CDR3: TGCGCCAGCATCCCGGGACAGGGGCCGGGCGAGCAGTACTTC.

This chain connects TRBV28 to TRBJ1-1, with D maybe TRBD1 (5 bases). Trimming left V 5 bases short and J 7 bases short, with 14 bases between. Germline CDR1 reads MDHEN; CDR2 reads SYDVKM. This CDR3 region has 13 residues. Written as DNA, the CDR3 is TGTGCCAGCAGTCAGCCCCAGGGCGGTGAAGCTTTCTTT. It is translated as CASSQPQGGEAFF.

J is TRBJ2-7 and V is TRBV29-1, with 7 bases fitting TRBD1. The CDR3 spans 16 residues. Germline assignment: CDR1 SQVTM and CDR2 ANQGSEA. With V trimmed by 7 bases and J by 4 bases, 19 bases remained unmatched. Here the CDR3 DNA reads TGCAGCGGGGGGAAAAAACAGGGGCGCGATTCATACGAGCAGTACTTC. Protein sequence: CSGGKKQGRDSYEQYF.

The chain links TRBV18 to TRBJ2-2; the match to TRBD1 covers 11 bases. V was pared by 2 bases and J by 5 bases, with 1 base of the junction left unmatched. CDR1 is KGHSH and CDR2 is LQKENI in the germline V gene. The CDR3 has 15 amino acids. The CDR3 reads CASSPGTGGTGELFF. CDR3 in DNA: TGTGCCAGCTCACCAGGGACAGGGGGAACCGGGGAGCTGTTTTTT.

Only one count was recorded for this clone. The CDR3 reads CASSLGIIGGSSYNEQFF. The CDR3 DNA reads as TGTGCCAGCAGCCTGGGGATAATAGGGGGGAGCTCCTACAATGAGCAGTTCTTC. The chain is built from TRBV4-2 and TRBJ2-1; D is tentatively TRBD1 or TRBD2 (6 bases each). V dropped 4 bases and J dropped 0 bases, with 19 bases sitting between them. The CDR3 covers 18 residues. In germline, CDR1 is LGHNA, CDR2 YNFKEQ.

This rearrangement joins TRBV28 to TRBJ2-2, with a possible D match to TRBD1 (6 bases). Germline lookup yields CDR1 MDHEN and CDR2 SYDVKM. The CDR3 is 16 residues long. V was shortened by 1 base and J by 0 bases, with 9 bases between the two germline ends. CDR3 nucleotides: TGTGCCAGCAGTTTATACAGGGCCCCGAACACCGGGGAGCTGTTTTTT. This encodes CASSLYRAPNTGELFF.

The gene calls are TRBV28 and TRBJ1-1, with no clear D. The CDR3 spans 14 residues. The V end was cut by 1 base, the J end by 0 bases, with 6 bases between. CDR1 MDHEN and CDR2 SYDVKM come from the germline V gene. The CDR3 is CASSLSALNTEAFF. CDR3 DNA: TGTGCCAGCAGTTTATCAGCCCTGAACACTGAAGCTTTCTTT. The full variable domain, in which reference TRBV28 and TRBJ1-1 provide the parts outside the CDR3, is DVKVTQSSRYLVKRTGEKVFLECVQDMDHENMFWYRQDPGLGLRLIYFSYDVKMKEKGDIPEGYSVSREKKERFSLILESASTNQTSMYLCASSLSALNTEAFFGQGTRLTVV.

This chain connects TRBV14 to TRBJ2-5, with a tentative D call TRBD1 (5 bases). Germline V gene lookup returns CDR1 SGHDN and CDR2 FVKESK. The length of the CDR3 is 13 residues. Trimming removed 4 bases at V and 2 bases at J, with 8 bases between. CDR3 sequence: CASSRPGQETQYF. In DNA, the CDR3 is TGTGCCAGCAGCCGCCCAGGGCAAGAGACCCAGTACTTC.

This chain uses TRBV23-1 with TRBJ2-7, with 9 bases lining up with TRBD2. TRBV23-1 is an ORF for which the function is uncertain. Trimming cost V 6 bases and J 4 bases; bases outside gene matches: 16. The CDR3 has 17 amino acids. CDR3 nucleotides: TGCGCCAGCAGCCCCGACAGGGACCGGGGACTAGCTTACGAGCAGTACTTC. Amino acid sequence: CASSPDRDRGLAYEQYF.

The chain links TRBV19 to TRBJ2-5; D may be TRBD1 or TRBD2 (5 bases each). CDR3 length: 14 amino acids. V gave up 6 bases and J gave up 4 bases, with 15 bases separating them. The V gene's germline CDR1 is LNHDA and CDR2 SQIVND (reference sequence). CDR3: CASREQGRRETQYF. The CDR3 DNA reads as TGTGCCAGTAGGGAGCAGGGACGGCGAGAGACCCAGTACTTC.